Given below is one T cell receptor (beta chain) in context. These data originate in a study of blood T cell repertoires in COVID-19. As for the study in general: Samples representing acute and convalescent COVID-19 were sourced from the United States, Italy and Spain. Sample material is recorded as cDNA or gDNA derived from T cells, B-cell-depleted T cells, or PBMCs.

Followed longitudinally, the Seattle patients had been enrolled during active infection. In the authors' workflow: Amplification with reference gene primers provided the estimates of nucleated cell counts. Sequencing used immunoSEQ multiplex PCR; TCRdb keeps in-frame clones, though not all of them. From that table come the V and J calls and clone size; the DNA was used to work out D and trimming. The sample shows nearly 350,000 clones, about nine tenths of them seen only once. This TCR came from a woman aged 45-59 years with COVID-19, enrolled during active disease. The sample taken for sequencing was peripheral blood.

This CDR3 reads CASSLERGIVETQYF. The CDR3 nucleotides are TGCGCCAGCAGCTTGGAAAGGGGAATCGTGGAGACCCAGTACTTC. The chain joins TRBV5-1 to TRBJ2-5, with D tentatively TRBD1 (5 bases). V was shortened by 0 bases and J by 5 bases, with 14 bases between the two germline ends. This CDR3 has 15 residues. The germline V gene encodes CDR1 SGHRS and CDR2 YFSETQ. Using reference TRBV5-1 and TRBJ2-5 for the parts outside the CDR3, the full variable domain is KAGVTQTPRYLIKTRGQQVTLSCSPISGHRSVSWYQQTPGQGLQFLFEYFSETQRNKGNFPGRFSGRQFSNSRSEMNVSTLELGDSALYLCASSLERGIVETQYFGPGTRLLVL.